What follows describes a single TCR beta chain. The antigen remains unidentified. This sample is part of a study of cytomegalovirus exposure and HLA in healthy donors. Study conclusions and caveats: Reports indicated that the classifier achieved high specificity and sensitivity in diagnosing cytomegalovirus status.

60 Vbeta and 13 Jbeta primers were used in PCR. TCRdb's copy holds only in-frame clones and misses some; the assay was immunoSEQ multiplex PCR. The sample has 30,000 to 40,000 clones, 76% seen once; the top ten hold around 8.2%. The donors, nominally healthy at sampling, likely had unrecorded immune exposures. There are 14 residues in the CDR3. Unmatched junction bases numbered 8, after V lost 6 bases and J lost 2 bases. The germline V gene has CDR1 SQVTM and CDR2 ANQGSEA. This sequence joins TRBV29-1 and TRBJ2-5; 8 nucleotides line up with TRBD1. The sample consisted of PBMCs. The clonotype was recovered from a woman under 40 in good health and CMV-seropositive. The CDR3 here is CSVPAGQGQETQYF. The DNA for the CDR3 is TGCAGCGTCCCAGCTGGACAGGGTCAAGAGACCCAGTACTTC. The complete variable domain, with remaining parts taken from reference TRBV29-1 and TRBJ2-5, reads SAVISQKPSRDICQRGTSLTIQCQVDSQVTMMFWYRQQPGQSLTLIATANQGSEATYESGFVIDKFPISRPNLTFSTLTVSNMSPEDSSIYLCSVPAGQGQETQYFGPGTRLLVL.